The clone carrying this T cell receptor beta chain has just a few counts. Its target is not known. Every donor provided one heparinised blood draw, which averaged around 120 mL. Sequenced material consisted of expressed TCRB transcripts (all of the isolated RNA was reverse transcribed). Sequencing was performed with immunoSEQ multiplex PCR; in TCRdb, only in-frame clones are kept and a portion is missing. The repertoire consists of about 900,000 clones, with roughly 15% occurring once and the leading ten covering 0.023%. This specimen belongs to a study of beta chain features in type 1 diabetes. In the study overall: The examined sorted cells totaled 85 million to 120 million across samples.

Points from the study as a whole: The study left unresolved whether HLA type influences TCRB rearrangement. Equally in patients and controls, PCR might preferentially amplify shorter templates.

CDR1 and CDR2 (germline): SGHVS, FNYEAQ. The CDR3 consists of 14 residues. The V end was cut by 5 bases, the J end by 5 bases, with 13 bases between. This rearrangement joins TRBV7-6 to TRBJ1-5; D gene unclear. Sequences were obtained from naive CD4+ T cells from blood. This clonotype was sampled from a woman aged 18-29 years in good health. CDR3 loop: CASSVGLNDQPQHF. Written as DNA, the CDR3 is TGTGCCAGCAGCGTCGGCCTGAATGATCAGCCCCAGCATTTT.